This TCR beta chain was found in a study of metastatic and nonmetastatic thyroid tumors. Concerning this clone: No antigen is known for it.

The CDR3 is made up of 15 amino acids. Germline loops: CDR1 SGHRS, CDR2 YFSETQ. The V end lost 2 bases, the J end lost 0 bases, and 11 bases lay between the germline ends. TCRdb called clones again from the PCR reads with MiXCR. The sample consists of under 30,000 clones, over 12% of them appearing once. The study, taken as a whole, reports: Malignant thyroid tumors reportedly exceeded benign nodules significantly in TCR beta diversity, with the difference appearing in blood and tumor.

Thyroid surgery had not been preceded by any treatment in any patient. The V call is TRBV5-1, the J call TRBJ1-1; perhaps TRBD1 as D (6 bases). Sequencing input: blood. This clonotype was obtained from a male donor with papillary thyroid cancer or a benign thyroid nodule (not recorded which). Some clones in this sample may be carry-over from other donors' samples. The CDR3 nucleotides are TGCGCCAGCAGCTTTTCAGGGGAGCTGAACACTGAAGCTTTCTTT. This sequence encodes CASSFSGELNTEAFF.